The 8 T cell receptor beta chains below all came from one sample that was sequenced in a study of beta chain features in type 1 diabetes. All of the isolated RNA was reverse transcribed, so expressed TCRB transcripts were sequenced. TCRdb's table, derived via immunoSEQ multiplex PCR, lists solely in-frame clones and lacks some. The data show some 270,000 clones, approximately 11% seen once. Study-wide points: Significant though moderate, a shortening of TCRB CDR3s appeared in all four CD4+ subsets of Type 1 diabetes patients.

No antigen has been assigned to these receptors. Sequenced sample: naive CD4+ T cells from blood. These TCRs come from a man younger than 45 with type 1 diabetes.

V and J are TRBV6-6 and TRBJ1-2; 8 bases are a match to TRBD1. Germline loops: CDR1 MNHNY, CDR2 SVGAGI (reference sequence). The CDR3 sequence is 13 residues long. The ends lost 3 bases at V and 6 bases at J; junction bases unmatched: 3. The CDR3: CASSYDRGHGYTF. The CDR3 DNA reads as TGTGCCAGCAGTTATGACAGGGGCCATGGCTACACCTTC.

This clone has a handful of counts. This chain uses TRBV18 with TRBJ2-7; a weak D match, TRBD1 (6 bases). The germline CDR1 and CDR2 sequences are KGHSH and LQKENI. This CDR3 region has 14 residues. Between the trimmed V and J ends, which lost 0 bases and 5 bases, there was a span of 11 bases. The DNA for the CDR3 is TGTGCCAGCTCACCACCGTTCAGGGGAAACGAGCAGTACTTC. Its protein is CASSPPFRGNEQYF.

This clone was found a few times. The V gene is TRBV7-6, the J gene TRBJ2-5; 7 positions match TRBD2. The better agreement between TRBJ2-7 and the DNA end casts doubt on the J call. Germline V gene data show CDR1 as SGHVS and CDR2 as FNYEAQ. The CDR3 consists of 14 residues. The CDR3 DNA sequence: TGTGCCAGCAGCTTCAGCGGGGCGGTAGGCGAGCAGTACTTC. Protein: CASSFSGAVGEQYF.

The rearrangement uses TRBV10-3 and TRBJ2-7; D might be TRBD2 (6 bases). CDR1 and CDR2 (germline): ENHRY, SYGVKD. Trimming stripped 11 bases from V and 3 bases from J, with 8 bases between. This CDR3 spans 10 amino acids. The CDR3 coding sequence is TGTGCCGTCGGGAGCTACGAGCAGTACTTC. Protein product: CAVGSYEQYF.

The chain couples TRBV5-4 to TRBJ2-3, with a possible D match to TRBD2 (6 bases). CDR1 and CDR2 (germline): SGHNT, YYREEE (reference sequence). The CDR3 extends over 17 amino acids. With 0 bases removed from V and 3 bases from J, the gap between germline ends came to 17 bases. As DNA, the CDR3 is TGTGCCAGCAGCTTGGCCGGGAGCAGTGTTGTGACAGATACGCAGTATTTT. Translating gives CASSLAGSSVVTDTQYF.

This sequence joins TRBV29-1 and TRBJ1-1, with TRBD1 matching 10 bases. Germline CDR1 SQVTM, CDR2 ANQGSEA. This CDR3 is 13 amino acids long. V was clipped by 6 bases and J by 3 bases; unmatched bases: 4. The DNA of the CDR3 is TGCAGCGTCCGGACAGGGGGGTACACTGAAGCTTTCTTT. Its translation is CSVRTGGYTEAFF.

CDR3 region: CAWSHGPPRAQYF. The CDR3 coding sequence is TGTGCCTGGAGTCATGGTCCCCCTCGGGCCCAGTACTTC. The V call is TRBV30, the J call TRBJ2-5; no clear D. V was trimmed by 2 bases and J by 9 bases, leaving 16 bases between them. From germline, CDR1 is GTSNPN and CDR2 SVGIG (reference sequence). The CDR3 covers 13 residues. Using reference TRBV30 and TRBJ2-5 for the parts outside the CDR3, the full variable domain is SQTIHQWPATLVQPVGSPLSLECTVEGTSNPNLYWYRQAAGRGLQLLFYSVGIGQISSEVPQNLSASRPQDRQFILSSKKLLLSDSGFYLCAWSHGPPRAQYFGPGTRLLVL.

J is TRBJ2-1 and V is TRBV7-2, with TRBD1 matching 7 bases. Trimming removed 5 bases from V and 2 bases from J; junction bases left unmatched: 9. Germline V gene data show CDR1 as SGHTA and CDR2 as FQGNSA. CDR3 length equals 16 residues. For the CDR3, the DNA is TGTGCCAGCAGCCCCCAGGGGGTCATCACCTACAATGAGCAGTTCTTC. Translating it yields CASSPQGVITYNEQFF.